A selection of T cell receptor beta chains follows, all from one sample in a study of graft-versus-host responses after intestinal transplantation. Assay: immunoSEQ multiplex PCR; the TCRdb copy retains only in-frame clones and omits some. Altogether 20,000 to 25,000 clones are present, about 35% being singletons, with the ten largest covering about 9.3%. The material sequenced was alloreactive CD8+ T cells from a mixed lymphocyte reaction culture, taken before intestinal transplant. These receptors came from a human patient who received an intestinal transplant. Both conserved end residues are trimmed from each CDR3. Fields, in order: V gene, J gene, CDR3 protein.

>TRBV4-1|TRBJ2-2
ASSQETGELF
>TRBV7-6|TRBJ1-4
ASSSRDRGDEKLF
>TRBV7-9|TRBJ2-7
ASSFGTGGYEQY
>TRBV11-2|TRBJ2-1
ANRRHGTGTYNEQF
>TRBV5-5|TRBJ2-1
ASTLGGNGDRALDYNEQF
>TRBV27|TRBJ1-1
ASGQGNTEAF
>TRBV6-5|TRBJ1-5
ASSQGTGGNQPQH
>TRBV6-1|TRBJ1-1
ASSWTGTNTEAF
>TRBV6-5|TRBJ1-5
ASSYRGDQPQH
>TRBV11-1|TRBJ2-3
ASRPRGSRTDTQY
>TRBV7-9|TRBJ1-1
ASSLTQSDTEAF
>TRBV5-4|TRBJ2-7
ASSQGRGGYEQY
>TRBV19|TRBJ2-7
ASSIDVGAYEQY
>TRBV5-6|TRBJ2-3
ASSALATDTQY
>TRBV7-2|TRBJ2-7
ASSFRPGDGYEQY